The 19 T cell receptor beta chains reported below all come from one sample, sequenced in a study of neurological immune-mediated disorders. Time point meaning: longitudinal time-point 2. Each CDR3 protein gets one entry after TCRdb re-called the 5' RACE reads with MiXCR. The repertoire holds approximately 80,000 distinct CDR3 sequences, more than 5% seen once, with roughly 7.9% in the top ten. The specimen was PBMCs. These receptors were collected from a woman aged 55-69 years with multiple sclerosis.

This clonotype appeared many times. V usage is TRBV20-1 and J usage is TRBJ1-1, with D perhaps TRBD1 (6 bases). The CDR3 length is 13 residues. V dropped 2 bases and J dropped 3 bases, with 10 bases sitting between them. Germline V gives CDR1 DFQATT, CDR2 SNEGSKA (reference sequence). CDR3 nucleotides: TGCAGTGCTAGAAACGGGGGCGACACTGAAGCTTTCTTT. This translates into CSARNGGDTEAFF.

This clonotype was detected ten times or more. The V call is TRBV24-1, the J call TRBJ1-5, with D maybe TRBD1 (6 bases). Per the germline V gene, CDR1 is KGHDR and CDR2 is SFDVKD. Trimming cost V 3 bases and J 1 base, with 15 bases left between them. The CDR3 is 17 amino acids. The CDR3 region has the DNA TGTGCCACCAGTGATCCCCAGACAGGCGGAAGCAATCAGCCCCAGCATTTT. Its protein product is CATSDPQTGGSNQPQHF.

Ten or more counts support this clonotype. The chain recombines TRBV3-1 with TRBJ2-5; D call uncertain. The CDR3 contains 14 residues. V was clipped by 1 base and J by 4 bases, with 10 bases between them. Germline V lookup: CDR1 LGHDT, CDR2 YNNKEL (reference sequence). The CDR3 reads CASSQGNLPETQYF. CDR3 coding DNA: TGTGCCAGCAGCCAAGGGAACCTCCCAGAGACCCAGTACTTC.

A note on this clonotype: With a much larger clone just one base away, this may be a read error. CDR3 coding DNA: TGTGCCGGCAGCGCACAGGTCAATGAGCAGTTCTTC. The encoded protein is CAGSAQVNEQFF. V usage is TRBV21-1 and J usage is TRBJ2-1; TRBD1 is taken as the D call from the table, unchecked against the DNA. TRBV21-1 is flagged as a pseudogene. This CDR3 has 12 amino acids.

This clonotype was seen a few times. The chain couples TRBV14 to TRBJ2-7; D unresolved. Germline V gene data show CDR1 as SGHDN and CDR2 as FVKESK. V lost 1 base and J lost 0, with 7 bases in between. The CDR3 contains 14 residues. CDR3 residues: CASSQAIRSYEQYF. The CDR3 bases are TGTGCCAGCAGCCAAGCAATACGCTCCTACGAGCAGTACTTC.

There are many counts of this clonotype. This rearrangement joins TRBV20-1 to TRBJ2-7; 9 bases map to TRBD2. CDR1 DFQATT and CDR2 SNEGSKA come from the germline V gene (reference sequence). The CDR3 loop spans 15 amino acids. J was trimmed by 0 bases and V by 3 bases; bases with no gene match: 6. In DNA, the CDR3 is TGCAGTGCTAGCCCCTCAGCGGGGGGCTCCTACGAGCAGTACTTC. Its translation is CSASPSAGGSYEQYF.

The table lists this clonotype with many counts. CDR3 region: CASSMNTEAFF. Written as DNA, the CDR3 is TGTGCCAGCAGCATGAACACTGAAGCTTTCTTT. The rearrangement links TRBV3-1 to TRBJ1-1, with D uncertain. Germline-derived CDR1 and CDR2 are LGHDT and YNNKEL (reference sequence). The CDR3 contains 11 residues. Trimming pared 5 bases from V and 0 bases from J, leaving 1 base between. The full variable domain, in which reference TRBV3-1 and TRBJ1-1 provide the parts outside the CDR3, is DTAVSQTPKYLVTQMGNDKSIKCEQNLGHDTMYWYKQDSKKFLKIMFSYNNKELIINETVPNRFSPKSPDKAHLNLHINSLELGDSAVYFCASSMNTEAFFGQGTRLTVV.

In this sample, this clonotype turned up many times. The chain uses TRBV4-2 and TRBJ2-3; 8 bases are shared with TRBD2. Trimming cost V 3 bases and J 3 bases; bases outside gene matches: 11. There are 17 residues in the CDR3. The germline V gene encodes CDR1 LGHNA and CDR2 YNFKEQ. The CDR3 here is CASSQSTAGASTDTQYF. Written as DNA, the CDR3 is TGTGCCAGCAGCCAGAGCACAGCGGGGGCTTCGACAGATACGCAGTATTTT.

This clonotype has at least ten counts. CDR3 coding DNA: TGCGCCAGCAGCTCCTCCTTAGCGGGGGCGTACAATGAGCAGTTCTTC. Amino acids: CASSSSLAGAYNEQFF. The chain joins TRBV5-1 to TRBJ2-1; 9 bases are a match to TRBD2. Trimming removed 3 bases from V and 4 bases from J; junction bases left unmatched: 8. Germline values: CDR1 SGHRS, CDR2 YFSETQ. CDR3 length equals 16 residues. Variable domain in full (rest from reference TRBV5-1 and TRBJ2-1): KAGVTQTPRYLIKTRGQQVTLSCSPISGHRSVSWYQQTPGQGLQFLFEYFSETQRNKGNFPGRFSGRQFSNSRSEMNVSTLELGDSALYLCASSSSLAGAYNEQFFGPGTRLTVL.

This clonotype was found many times. This chain connects TRBV6-5 to TRBJ1-5; tentative D call: TRBD1 (6 bases). Germline V lookup: CDR1 MNHEY, CDR2 SVGAGI. This CDR3 spans 14 amino acids. V lost 5 bases and J lost 3, with 11 bases in between. CDR3 sequence: CASSTTGYNQPQHF. DNA of the CDR3: TGTGCCAGCAGTACGACAGGCTACAATCAGCCCCAGCATTTT.

This clonotype was recorded many times. The V and J genes are TRBV6-6 and TRBJ1-5; D not resolved. Germline V gene data show CDR1 as MNHNY and CDR2 as SVGAGI (reference sequence). V was shortened by 3 bases and J by 5 bases, with 11 bases between the two germline ends. The CDR3 has 14 residues. CDR3 region: CASSYLGRDQPQHF. As DNA, the CDR3 is TGTGCCAGCAGTTATTTGGGGAGGGATCAGCCCCAGCATTTT.

In its sample, this clonotype was seen many times. The chain joins TRBV15 to TRBJ2-5; 7 bases fit TRBD2. Losses at the gene ends were 1 base for V and 3 bases for J; bases not matched to a gene: 8. Germline V gives CDR1 LNHNV, CDR2 YYDKDF (reference sequence). The CDR3 is 16 residues long. The CDR3 here is CATSRGGLAEKETQYF. The CDR3 DNA sequence: TGTGCCACCAGCAGAGGGGGTCTAGCGGAGAAAGAGACCCAGTACTTC.

A few counts support this clonotype. The V and J genes are TRBV12-3 or TRBV12-4 and TRBJ2-5; 7 bases agree with TRBD2. The V segment lost 5 bases and the J segment 5 bases; nucleotides outside the gene matches: 11. The CDR3 runs to 15 residues. The CDR3 here is CASSPRGLGGETQYF. For the CDR3, the DNA is TGTGCCAGCAGTCCCAGAGGGCTCGGGGGGGAGACCCAGTACTTC.

There are many counts of this clonotype. The rearrangement links TRBV5-1 to TRBJ2-7; weak D call: TRBD2 (5 bases). CDR1 is SGHRS, CDR2 YFSETQ, per germline. This CDR3 spans 11 amino acids. V was trimmed by 1 base and J by 7 bases, leaving 6 bases between them. The CDR3 region is CASSLRGEQYF. CDR3 nucleotide sequence: TGCGCCAGCAGCTTGCGCGGGGAGCAGTACTTC.

At least ten counts were recorded for this clonotype. J is TRBJ2-7 and V is TRBV6-2 or TRBV6-3; TRBD2 matches at 10 bases. The CDR3 sequence is 16 residues long. Germline trimming cut 9 bases from V and 2 bases from J; bases unmatched to any gene: 13. CDR1 and CDR2 from the germline V gene are MNHEY and SVGEGT. The CDR3 DNA reads TGTGCCAGTTGGGGGTCTAGCGGGGGACTACCCTACGAGCAGTACTTC. This gives the protein CASWGSSGGLPYEQYF.

This clonotype was found once. The chain couples TRBV3-1 to TRBJ1-1; D remains ambiguous. V was pared by 2 bases and J by 14 bases, with 21 bases between. In germline, CDR1 is LGHDT, CDR2 YNNKEL (reference sequence). The CDR3 extends over 14 amino acids. CDR3 protein: CASSQSPLGFEQFF. CDR3 sequence (DNA): TGTGCCAGCAGCCAATCCCCGTTAGGATTTGAGCAGTTCTTT.

This clonotype was observed many times. This chain joins TRBV5-6 and TRBJ2-4, with 9 bases matching TRBD1. CDR3 length: 16 amino acids. V lost 4 bases and J lost 1; bases outside the gene matches: 6. Per the germline V gene, CDR1 is SGHDT and CDR2 is YYEEEE. The CDR3 DNA reads TGTGCCAGCAGCGCGGTACAGGGGGCTGCCAAAAACATTCAGTACTTC. This sequence encodes CASSAVQGAAKNIQYF.

This clonotype was counted ten times or more. This chain links TRBV12-3 or TRBV12-4 with TRBJ2-2; D may correspond to TRBD1 or TRBD2 (5 bases each). The CDR3 is made up of 17 amino acids. V lost 3 bases and J lost 1, with 15 bases in between. The CDR3 loop reads CASSFWGSTENTGELFF. The CDR3 bases are TGTGCCAGCAGTTTCTGGGGGAGTACAGAGAACACCGGGGAGCTGTTTTTT.

This clonotype occurred many times. The genes are TRBV28 and TRBJ2-1; 9 bases align to TRBD2. Per the germline V gene, CDR1 is MDHEN and CDR2 is SYDVKM. The CDR3 is made up of 14 amino acids. With 2 bases clipped from V and 8 bases from J, the junction kept 4 bases outside the gene matches. The CDR3 DNA is TGTGCCAGCAGTTTAGCGGGGGGGCTTGATGAGCAGTTCTTC. As protein: CASSLAGGLDEQFF.